This TCR beta chain was documented in a study of blood T cell repertoires in COVID-19. The assay was immunoSEQ multiplex PCR, and TCRdb's table has in-frame clones only and misses some. The sample records 140,000 to 150,000 clones, 80% to 90% being singletons. After removal of 8 bases from V and 4 bases from J, the junction contained 13 bases not matched to a gene. Germline CDR1 is MDHEN and CDR2 is SYDVKM. There are 16 residues in the CDR3. This TCR derives from a man between 60 and 70 years old who had recovered from COVID-19. Sequenced material: PBMCs or T cells enriched from blood (not recorded which). This sequence joins TRBV28 and TRBJ2-7; 11 bases map to TRBD1. This chain's CDR3 is CASPPTGTGGLYEQYF. The CDR3 region has the DNA TGTGCCAGCCCTCCTACCGGGACAGGGGGGTTGTACGAGCAGTACTTC.